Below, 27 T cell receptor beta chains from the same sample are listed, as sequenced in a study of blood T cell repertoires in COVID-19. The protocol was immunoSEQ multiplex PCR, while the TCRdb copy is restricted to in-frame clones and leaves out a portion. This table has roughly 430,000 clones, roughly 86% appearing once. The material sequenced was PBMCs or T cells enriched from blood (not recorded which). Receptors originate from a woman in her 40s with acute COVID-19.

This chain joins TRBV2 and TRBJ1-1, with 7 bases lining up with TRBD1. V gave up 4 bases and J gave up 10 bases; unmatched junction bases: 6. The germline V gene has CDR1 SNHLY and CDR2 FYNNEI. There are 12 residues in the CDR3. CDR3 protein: CASSGDSRGAFF. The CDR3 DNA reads TGTGCCAGCAGTGGGGACAGTCGAGGAGCTTTCTTT. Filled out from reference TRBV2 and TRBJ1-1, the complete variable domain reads EPEVTQTPSHQVTQMGQEVILRCVPISNHLYFYWYRQILGQKVEFLVSFYNNEISEKSEIFDDQFSVERPDGSNFTLKIRSTKLEDSAMYFCASSGDSRGAFFGQGTRLTVV.

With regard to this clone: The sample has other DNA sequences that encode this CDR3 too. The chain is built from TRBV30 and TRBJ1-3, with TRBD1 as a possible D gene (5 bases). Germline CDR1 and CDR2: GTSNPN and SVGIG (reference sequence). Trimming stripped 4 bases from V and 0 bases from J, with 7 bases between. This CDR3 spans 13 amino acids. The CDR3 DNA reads TGTGCCTGGAATCAGGGCTCTGGAAACACCATATATTTT. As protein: CAWNQGSGNTIYF.

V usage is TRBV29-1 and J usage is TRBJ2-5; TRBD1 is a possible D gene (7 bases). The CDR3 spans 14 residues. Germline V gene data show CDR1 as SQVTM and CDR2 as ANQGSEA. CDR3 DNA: TGCAGTGGACTAAGGGGCAGGGGGCAAGAGACCCAGTACTTC. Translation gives CSGLRGRGQETQYF.

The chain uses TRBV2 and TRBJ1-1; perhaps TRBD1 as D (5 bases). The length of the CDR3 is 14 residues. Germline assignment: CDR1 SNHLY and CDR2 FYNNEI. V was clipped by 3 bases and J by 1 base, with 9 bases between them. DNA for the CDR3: TGTGCCAGCAGTGAGGTCACAGGGAACACTGAAGCTTTCTTT. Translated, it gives CASSEVTGNTEAFF.

This CDR3 reads CASISLAHNEQFF. In DNA, the CDR3 is TGTGCCAGCATCTCTCTAGCTCACAATGAGCAGTTCTTC. The chain combines TRBV5-4 with TRBJ2-1; TRBD2 is a possible D gene (5 bases). V lost 6 bases and J 5 bases, leaving 12 bases between the germline ends. Per germline, CDR1 SGHNT and CDR2 YYREEE (reference sequence). There are 13 residues in the CDR3.

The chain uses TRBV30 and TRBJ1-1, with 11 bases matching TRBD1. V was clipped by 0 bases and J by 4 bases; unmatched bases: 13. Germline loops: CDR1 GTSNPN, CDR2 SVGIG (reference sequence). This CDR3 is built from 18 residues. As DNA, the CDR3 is TGTGCCTGGAGTGTAAAGCTGGGACAGGGGGGCTGGGGCACTGAAGCTTTCTTT. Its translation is CAWSVKLGQGGWGTEAFF.

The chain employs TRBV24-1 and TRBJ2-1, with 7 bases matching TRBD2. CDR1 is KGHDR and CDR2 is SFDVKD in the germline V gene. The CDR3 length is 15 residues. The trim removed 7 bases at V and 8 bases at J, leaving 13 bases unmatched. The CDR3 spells CATSHPRRGLDEQFF. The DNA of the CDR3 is TGTGCCACCAGCCACCCTCGGCGGGGGTTAGATGAGCAGTTCTTC.

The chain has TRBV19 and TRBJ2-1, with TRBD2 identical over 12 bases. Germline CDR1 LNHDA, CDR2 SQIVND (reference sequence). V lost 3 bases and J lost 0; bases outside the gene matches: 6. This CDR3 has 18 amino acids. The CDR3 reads CASSITSGGPPSYNEQFF. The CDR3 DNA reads TGTGCCAGTAGTATCACTAGCGGGGGGCCCCCCTCCTACAATGAGCAGTTCTTC. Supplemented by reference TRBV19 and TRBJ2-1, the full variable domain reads DGGITQSPKYLFRKEGQNVTLSCEQNLNHDAMYWYRQDPGQGLRLIYYSQIVNDFQKGDIAEGYSVSREKKESFPLTVTSAQKNPTAFYLCASSITSGGPPSYNEQFFGPGTRLTVL.

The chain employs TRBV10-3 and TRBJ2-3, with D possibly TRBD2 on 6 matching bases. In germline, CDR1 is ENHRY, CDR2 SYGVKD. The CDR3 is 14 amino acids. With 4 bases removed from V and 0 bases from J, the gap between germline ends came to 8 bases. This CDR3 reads CAISAGTSTDTQYF. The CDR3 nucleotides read TGTGCCATCAGTGCCGGGACTAGCACAGATACGCAGTATTTT.

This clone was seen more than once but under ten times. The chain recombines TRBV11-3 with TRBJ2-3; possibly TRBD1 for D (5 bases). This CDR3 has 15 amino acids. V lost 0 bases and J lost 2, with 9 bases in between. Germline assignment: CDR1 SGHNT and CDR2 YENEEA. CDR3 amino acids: CASSLEGRDTDTQYF. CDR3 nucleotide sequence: TGTGCCAGCAGCTTAGAGGGCAGGGACACAGATACGCAGTATTTT.

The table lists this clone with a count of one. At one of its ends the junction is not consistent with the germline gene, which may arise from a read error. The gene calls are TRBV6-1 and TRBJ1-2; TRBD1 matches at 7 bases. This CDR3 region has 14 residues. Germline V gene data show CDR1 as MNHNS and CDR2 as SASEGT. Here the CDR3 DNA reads TGTGCCAGCAGGGAAGAAGGGGGCGACTATGGCTACACCTTC. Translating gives CASREEGGDYGYTF.

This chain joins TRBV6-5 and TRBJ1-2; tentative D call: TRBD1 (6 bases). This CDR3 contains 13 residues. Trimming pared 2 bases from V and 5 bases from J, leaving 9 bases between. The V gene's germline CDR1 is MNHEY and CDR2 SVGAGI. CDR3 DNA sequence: TGTGCCAGCAGTTACGCAGGGGAGTATGGCTACACCTTC. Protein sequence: CASSYAGEYGYTF.

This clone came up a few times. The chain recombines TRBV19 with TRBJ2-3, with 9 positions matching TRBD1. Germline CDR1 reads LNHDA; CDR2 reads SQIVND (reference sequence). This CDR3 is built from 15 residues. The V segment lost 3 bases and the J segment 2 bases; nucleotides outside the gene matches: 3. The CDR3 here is CASSIQQGATDTQYF. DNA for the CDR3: TGTGCCAGTAGTATTCAACAGGGGGCCACAGATACGCAGTATTTT.

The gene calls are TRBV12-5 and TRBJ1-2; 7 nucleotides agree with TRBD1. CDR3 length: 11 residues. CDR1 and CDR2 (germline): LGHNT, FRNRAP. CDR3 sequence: CATQGNYGYTF. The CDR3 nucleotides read TGTGCAACACAGGGGAACTATGGCTACACCTTC.

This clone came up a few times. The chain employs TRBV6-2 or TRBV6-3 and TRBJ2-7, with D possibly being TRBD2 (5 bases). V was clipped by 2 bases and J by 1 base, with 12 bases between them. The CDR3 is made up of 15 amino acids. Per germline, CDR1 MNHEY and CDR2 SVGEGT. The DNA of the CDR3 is TGTGCCAGCAGTTACCCCAGCGGATCGTCCTACGAGCAGTACTTC. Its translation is CASSYPSGSSYEQYF.

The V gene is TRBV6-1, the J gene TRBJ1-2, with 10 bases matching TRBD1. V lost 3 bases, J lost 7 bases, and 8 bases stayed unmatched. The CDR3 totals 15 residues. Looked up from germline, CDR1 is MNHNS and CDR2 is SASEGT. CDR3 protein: CASSESPGTGVGYTF. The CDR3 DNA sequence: TGTGCCAGCAGTGAGTCGCCCGGGACAGGGGTTGGCTACACCTTC.

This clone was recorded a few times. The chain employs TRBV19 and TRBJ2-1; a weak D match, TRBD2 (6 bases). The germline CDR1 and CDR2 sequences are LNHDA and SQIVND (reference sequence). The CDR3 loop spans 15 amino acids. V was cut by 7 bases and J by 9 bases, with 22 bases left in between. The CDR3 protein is CASIPSGLARGEQFF. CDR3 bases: TGTGCCAGTATCCCATCGGGACTCGCAAGGGGTGAGCAGTTCTTC.

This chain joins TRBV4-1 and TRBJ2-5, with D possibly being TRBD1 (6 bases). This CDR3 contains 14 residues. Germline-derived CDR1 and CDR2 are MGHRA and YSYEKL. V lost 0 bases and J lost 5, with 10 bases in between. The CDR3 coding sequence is TGCGCCAGCAGCCAAGAGGACAGTGGGGAGACCCAGTACTTC. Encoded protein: CASSQEDSGETQYF.

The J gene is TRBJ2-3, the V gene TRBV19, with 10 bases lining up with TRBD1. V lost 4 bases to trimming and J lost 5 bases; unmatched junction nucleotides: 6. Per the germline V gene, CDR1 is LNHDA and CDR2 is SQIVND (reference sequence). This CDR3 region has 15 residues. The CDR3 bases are TGTGCCAGTAGTAGACGACAGGGGGCCGAAGATACGCAGTATTTT. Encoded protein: CASSRRQGAEDTQYF.

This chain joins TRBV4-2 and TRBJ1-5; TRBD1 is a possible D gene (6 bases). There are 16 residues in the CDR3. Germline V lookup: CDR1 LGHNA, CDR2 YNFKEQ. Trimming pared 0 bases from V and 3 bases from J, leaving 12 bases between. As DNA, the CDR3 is TGTGCCAGCAGCCAAGAACGGCAGGGGCCCAATCAGCCCCAGCATTTT. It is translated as CASSQERQGPNQPQHF.

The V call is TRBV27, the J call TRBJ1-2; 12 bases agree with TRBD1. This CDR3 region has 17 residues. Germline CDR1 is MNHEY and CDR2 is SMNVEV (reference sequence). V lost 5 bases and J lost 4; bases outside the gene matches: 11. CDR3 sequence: CASSLAPGQGAPYGYTF. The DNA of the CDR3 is TGTGCCAGCAGTCTAGCCCCGGGACAGGGGGCGCCCTATGGCTACACCTTC.

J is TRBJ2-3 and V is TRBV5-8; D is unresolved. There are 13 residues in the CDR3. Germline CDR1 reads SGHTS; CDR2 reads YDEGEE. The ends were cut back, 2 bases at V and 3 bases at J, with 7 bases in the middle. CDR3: CASSFGGTDTQYF. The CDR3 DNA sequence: TGTGCCAGCAGCTTTGGCGGTACAGATACGCAGTATTTT.

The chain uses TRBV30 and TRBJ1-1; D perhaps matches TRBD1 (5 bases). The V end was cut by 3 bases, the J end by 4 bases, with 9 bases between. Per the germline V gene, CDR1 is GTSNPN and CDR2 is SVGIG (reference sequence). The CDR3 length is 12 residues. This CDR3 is CAWSRRGTEAFF. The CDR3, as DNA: TGTGCCTGGAGCCGAAGGGGCACTGAAGCTTTCTTT.

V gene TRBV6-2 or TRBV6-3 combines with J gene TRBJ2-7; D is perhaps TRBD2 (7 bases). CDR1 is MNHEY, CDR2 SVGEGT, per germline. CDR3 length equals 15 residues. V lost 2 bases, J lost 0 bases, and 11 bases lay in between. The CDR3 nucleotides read TGTGCCAGCAGTTACGGGGGGGCATCCTCCTACGAGCAGTACTTC. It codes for CASSYGGASSYEQYF.

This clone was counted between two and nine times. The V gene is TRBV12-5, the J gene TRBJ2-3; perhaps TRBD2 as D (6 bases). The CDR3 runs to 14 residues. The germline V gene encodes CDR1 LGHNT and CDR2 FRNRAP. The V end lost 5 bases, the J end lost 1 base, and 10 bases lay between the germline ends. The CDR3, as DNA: TGTGCTAGTGGTGGCGGGGACGGCACAGATACGCAGTATTTT. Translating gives CASGGGDGTDTQYF. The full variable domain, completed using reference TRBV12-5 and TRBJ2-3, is DARVTQTPRHKVTEMGQEVTMRCQPILGHNTVFWYRQTMMQGLELLAYFRNRAPLDDSGMPKDRFSAEMPDATLATLKIQPSEPRDSAVYFCASGGGDGTDTQYFGPGTRLTVL.

The CDR3 is CASSQGRSGGQNTGELFF. In nucleotides, the CDR3 is TGTGCCAGCAGCCAAGGGAGAAGCGGGGGCCAGAACACCGGGGAGCTGTTTTTT. J is TRBJ2-2 and V is TRBV3-1 (or the pseudogene TRBV3-2); 8 bases match TRBD2. CDR1 and CDR2 (germline): LGHDT, YNNKEL (reference sequence). J gave up 1 base and V 1 base, and 8 bases lay outside the gene matches. This CDR3 is 18 amino acids long.

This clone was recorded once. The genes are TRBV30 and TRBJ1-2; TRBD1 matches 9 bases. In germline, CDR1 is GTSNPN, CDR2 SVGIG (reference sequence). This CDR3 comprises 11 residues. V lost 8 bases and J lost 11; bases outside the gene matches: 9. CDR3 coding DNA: TGTGCCGAAACTACACAGGGGGCTTACACCTTC. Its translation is CAETTQGAYTF.